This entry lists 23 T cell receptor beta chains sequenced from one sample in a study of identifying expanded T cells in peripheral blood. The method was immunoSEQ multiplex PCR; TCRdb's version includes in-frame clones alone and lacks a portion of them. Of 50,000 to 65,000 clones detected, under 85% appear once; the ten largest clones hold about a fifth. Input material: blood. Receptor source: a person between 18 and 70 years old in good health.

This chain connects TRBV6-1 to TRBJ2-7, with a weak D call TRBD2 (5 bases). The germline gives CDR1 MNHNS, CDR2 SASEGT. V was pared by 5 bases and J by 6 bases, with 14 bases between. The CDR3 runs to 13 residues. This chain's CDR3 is CASSKEGNGEQYV. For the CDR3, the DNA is TGTGCCAGCAGTAAAGAGGGAAACGGCGAGCAGTACGTC.

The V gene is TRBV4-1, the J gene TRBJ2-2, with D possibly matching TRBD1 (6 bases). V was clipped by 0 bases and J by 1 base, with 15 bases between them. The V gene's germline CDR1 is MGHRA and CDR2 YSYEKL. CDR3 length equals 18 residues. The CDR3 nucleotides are TGCGCCAGCAGCCAAGATCTGGCAGGGGAAGAGAACACCGGGGAGCTGTTTTTT. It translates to CASSQDLAGEENTGELFF.

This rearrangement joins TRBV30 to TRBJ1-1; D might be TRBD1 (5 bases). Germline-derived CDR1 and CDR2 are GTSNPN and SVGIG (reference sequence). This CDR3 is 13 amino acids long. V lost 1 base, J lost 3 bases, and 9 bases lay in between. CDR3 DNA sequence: TGTGCCTGGAGTGAGGCAGGGCACACTGAAGCTTTCTTT. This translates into CAWSEAGHTEAFF.

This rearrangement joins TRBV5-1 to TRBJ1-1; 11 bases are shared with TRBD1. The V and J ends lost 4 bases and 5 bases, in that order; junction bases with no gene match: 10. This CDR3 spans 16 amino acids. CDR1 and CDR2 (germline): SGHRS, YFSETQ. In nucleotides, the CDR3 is TGCGCCAGCAGCCGTATTGGACAGGGGGCTGGGACTGAAGCTTTCTTT. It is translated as CASSRIGQGAGTEAFF.

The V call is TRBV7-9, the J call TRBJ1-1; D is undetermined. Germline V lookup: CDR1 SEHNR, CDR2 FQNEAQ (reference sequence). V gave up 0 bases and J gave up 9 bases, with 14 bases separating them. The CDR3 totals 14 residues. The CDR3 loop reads CASSLAALGDKAFF. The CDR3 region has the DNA TGTGCCAGCAGCTTAGCCGCCCTGGGAGATAAAGCTTTCTTT.

CDR3 nucleotides: TGTGCCAGCAGGGCCTACGGGGGCGGGAATGAGCAGTTCTTC. Translation: CASRAYGGGNEQFF. The chain is built from TRBV2 and TRBJ2-1; D tentatively reads TRBD1 or TRBD2 (6 bases each). Germline lookup yields CDR1 SNHLY and CDR2 FYNNEI. V was cut by 6 bases and J by 7 bases, with 16 bases left in between. The CDR3 sequence is 14 residues long.

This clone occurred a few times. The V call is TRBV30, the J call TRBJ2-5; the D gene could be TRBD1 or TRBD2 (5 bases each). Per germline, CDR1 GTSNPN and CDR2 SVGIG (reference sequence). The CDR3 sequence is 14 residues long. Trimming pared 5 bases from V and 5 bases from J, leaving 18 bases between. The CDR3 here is CAWRIGGHGETQYF. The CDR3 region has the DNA TGTGCCTGGCGAATAGGAGGACACGGGGAGACCCAGTACTTC.

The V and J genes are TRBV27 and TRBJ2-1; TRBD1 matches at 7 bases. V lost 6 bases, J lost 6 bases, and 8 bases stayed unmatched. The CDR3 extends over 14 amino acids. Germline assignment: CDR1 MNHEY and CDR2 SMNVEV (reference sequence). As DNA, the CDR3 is TGTGCCAGCAGACTCTACAGGGGCAGCAATGAGCAGTTCTTC. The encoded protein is CASRLYRGSNEQFF.

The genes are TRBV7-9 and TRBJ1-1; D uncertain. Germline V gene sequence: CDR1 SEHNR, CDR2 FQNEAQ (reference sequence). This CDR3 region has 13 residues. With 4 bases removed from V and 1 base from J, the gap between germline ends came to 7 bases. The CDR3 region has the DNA TGTGCCAGCAGCTGGGGAACGAACACTGAAGCTTTCTTT. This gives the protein CASSWGTNTEAFF. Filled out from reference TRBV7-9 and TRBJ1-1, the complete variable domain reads DTGVSQNPRHKITKRGQNVTFRCDPISEHNRLYWYRQTLGQGPEFLTYFQNEAQLEKSRLLSDRFSAERPKGSFSTLEIQRTEQGDSAMYLCASSWGTNTEAFFGQGTRLTVV.

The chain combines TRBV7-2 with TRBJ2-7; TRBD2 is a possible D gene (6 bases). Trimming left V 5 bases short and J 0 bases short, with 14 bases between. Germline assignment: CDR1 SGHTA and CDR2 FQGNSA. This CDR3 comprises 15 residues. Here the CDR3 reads CASSHRLEGSYEQYV. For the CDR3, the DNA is TGTGCCAGCAGCCACAGGTTGGAGGGCTCCTACGAGCAGTACGTC.

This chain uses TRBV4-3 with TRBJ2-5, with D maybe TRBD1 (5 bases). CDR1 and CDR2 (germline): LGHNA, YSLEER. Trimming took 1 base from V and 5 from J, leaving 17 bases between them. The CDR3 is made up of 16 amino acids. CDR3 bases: TGCGCCAGCAGCCAAGGCGACCCCAGGGTCCCCGAGACCCAGTACTTC. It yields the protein CASSQGDPRVPETQYF.

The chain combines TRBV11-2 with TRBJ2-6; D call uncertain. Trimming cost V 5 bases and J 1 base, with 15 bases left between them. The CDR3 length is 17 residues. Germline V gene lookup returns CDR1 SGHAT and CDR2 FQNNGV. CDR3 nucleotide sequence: TGTGCCAGCAGCCAATGGGCTCTGCGTTCTGGGGCCAACGTCCTGACTTTC. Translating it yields CASSQWALRSGANVLTF.

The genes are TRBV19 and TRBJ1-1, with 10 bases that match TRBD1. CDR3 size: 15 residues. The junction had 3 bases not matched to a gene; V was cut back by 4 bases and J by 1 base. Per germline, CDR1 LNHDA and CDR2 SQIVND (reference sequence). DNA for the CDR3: TGTGCCAGTAGTAGGGGGGACAGGGGGAACACTGAAGCTTTCTTT. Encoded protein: CASSRGDRGNTEAFF.

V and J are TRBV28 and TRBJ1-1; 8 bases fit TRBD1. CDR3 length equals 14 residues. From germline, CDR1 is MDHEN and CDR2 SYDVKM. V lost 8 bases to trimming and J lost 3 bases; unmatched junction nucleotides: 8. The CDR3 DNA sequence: TGTGCCAGCGGCCAGGGGGCCAGGGACACTGAAGCTTTCTTT. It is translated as CASGQGARDTEAFF.

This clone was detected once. DNA of the CDR3: TGTGCCAGCAGCGAAGATGGTAGTTTGGGTGAGCAGTTCTTC. This codes for CASSEDGSLGEQFF. The genes are TRBV9 and TRBJ2-1; D gene uncertain. The CDR3 spans 14 residues. The V end lost 3 bases, the J end lost 9 bases, and 16 bases lay between the germline ends. CDR1 is SGDLS and CDR2 is YYNGEE in the germline V gene. The whole variable domain, remainder taken from reference TRBV9 and TRBJ2-1, is DSGVTQTPKHLITATGQRVTLRCSPRSGDLSVYWYQQSLDQGLQFLIQYYNGEERAKGNILERFSAQQFPDLHSELNLSSLELGDSALYFCASSEDGSLGEQFFGPGTRLTVL.

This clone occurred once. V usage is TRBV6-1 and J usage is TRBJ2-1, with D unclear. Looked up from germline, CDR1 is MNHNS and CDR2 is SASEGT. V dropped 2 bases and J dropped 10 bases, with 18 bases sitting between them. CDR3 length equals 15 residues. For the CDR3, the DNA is TGTGCCAGCAGTGAAACGGGCTCTCGCGCGGTAGAGCAGTTCTTC. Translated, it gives CASSETGSRAVEQFF.

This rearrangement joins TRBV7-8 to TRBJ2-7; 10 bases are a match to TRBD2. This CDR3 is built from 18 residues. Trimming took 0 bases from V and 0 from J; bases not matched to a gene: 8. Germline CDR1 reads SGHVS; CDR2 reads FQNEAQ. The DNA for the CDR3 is TGTGCCAGCAGCTTAGCCTTTCCAGGGACTAGCGCCTCCTACGAGCAGTACTTC. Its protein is CASSLAFPGTSASYEQYF.

The CDR3 region is CASSPALGGGYTF. The CDR3 DNA follows: TGTGCCAGCAGCCCCGCCTTAGGGGGTGGCTACACCTTC. The chain combines TRBV7-3 with TRBJ1-2; D is possibly TRBD1 (6 bases). V was trimmed by 5 bases and J by 7 bases, leaving 14 bases between them. This CDR3 is 13 amino acids long. Looked up from germline, CDR1 is SGHTA and CDR2 is FQGTGA.

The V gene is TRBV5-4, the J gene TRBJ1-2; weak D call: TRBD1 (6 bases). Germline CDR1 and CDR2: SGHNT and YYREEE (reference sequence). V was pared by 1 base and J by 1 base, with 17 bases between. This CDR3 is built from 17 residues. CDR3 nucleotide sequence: TGTGCCAGCAGCTTGTTGGGGGGACACTCGATTAACTATGGCTACACCTTC. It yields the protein CASSLLGGHSINYGYTF.

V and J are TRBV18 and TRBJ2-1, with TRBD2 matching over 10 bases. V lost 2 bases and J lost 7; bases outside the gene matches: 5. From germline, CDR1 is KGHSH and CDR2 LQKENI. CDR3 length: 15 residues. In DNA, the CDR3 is TGTGCCAGCTCACCAGGTAGCGGGAGGATGAATGAGCAGTTCTTC. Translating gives CASSPGSGRMNEQFF.

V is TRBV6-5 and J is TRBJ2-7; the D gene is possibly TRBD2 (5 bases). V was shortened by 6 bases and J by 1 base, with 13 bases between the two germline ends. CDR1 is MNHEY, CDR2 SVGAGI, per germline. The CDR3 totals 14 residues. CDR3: CASRSVTGSYEQYF. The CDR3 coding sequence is TGTGCCAGCAGGTCCGTAACGGGGTCCTACGAGCAGTACTTC.

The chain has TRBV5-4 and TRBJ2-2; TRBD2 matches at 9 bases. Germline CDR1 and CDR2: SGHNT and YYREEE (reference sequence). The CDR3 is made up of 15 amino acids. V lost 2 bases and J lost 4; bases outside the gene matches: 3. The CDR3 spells CASSFGTSRTGELFF. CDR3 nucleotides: TGTGCCAGCAGCTTCGGGACTAGCCGCACCGGGGAGCTGTTTTTT.

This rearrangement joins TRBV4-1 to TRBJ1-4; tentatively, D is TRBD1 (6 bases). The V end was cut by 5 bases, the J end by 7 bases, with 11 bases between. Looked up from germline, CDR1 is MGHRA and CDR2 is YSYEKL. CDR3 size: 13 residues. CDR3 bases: TGCGCCAGCAGCGTCGGGACACCTGAAAAACTGTTTTTT. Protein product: CASSVGTPEKLFF.